This TCR beta chain emerged from a study of robustness of blood B and T cell sequencing. cDNA was made with a 5' template-switch oligo adding a universal priming site. Each cDNA molecule was tagged by a 12-nucleotide random UMI. From the PCR reads, TCRdb called clonotypes with MiXCR, one entry per CDR3 protein. The table has thousands of distinct CDR3 sequences, over 50% seen once; the top ten hold 20% to 30%. The template for TCR beta quantification was mRNA, not genomic DNA. Trimming removed 3 bases from V and 2 bases from J, with 10 bases in between. CDR3 length: 15 residues. The specimen sequenced was peripheral blood. This receptor was obtained from a human donor in good health. The genes are TRBV7-1 and TRBJ2-2; no clear D gene. TRBV7-1 is sorted into the ORF group, with uncertain function. The CDR3: CASSSRTYNTGELFF. The DNA for the CDR3 is TGTGCCAGCAGCTCCCGGACCTACAACACCGGGGAGCTGTTTTTT.